One and the same sample provided the 3 T cell receptor beta chains below, sequenced in a study of molecular identifiers for immune sequencing clone quantification. Each CDR3 protein is one row after TCRdb ran MiXCR on the PCR reads. This sample has fewer than 45,000 distinct CDR3 sequences, with more than 20% found just once. The sample comprised naive CD8+ T cells from blood, with Jurkat cell RNA spiked in. Subset in this sample: FACS-sorted CD8+CD4-CCR7+CD45RA+ naive T cells. The origin of the receptors is a human donor in good health. Some libraries in this study had Jurkat cell RNA spiked in.

The rearrangement links TRBV30 to TRBJ1-1; perhaps TRBD1 as D (6 bases). Germline CDR1 is GTSNPN and CDR2 is SVGIG (reference sequence). The V end lost 0 bases, the J end lost 6 bases, and 14 bases lay between the germline ends. This CDR3 region has 14 residues. The CDR3: CAWSVLSGAAEAFF. CDR3 nucleotide sequence: TGTGCCTGGAGTGTACTGTCAGGGGCAGCTGAAGCTTTCTTT.

A remark on this clonotype: A much larger clone sits a single nucleotide away, making a read error possible. The chain joins TRBV27 to TRBJ1-1; D call uncertain. The CDR3 has 12 residues. Germline values: CDR1 MNHEY, CDR2 SMNVEV (reference sequence). The CDR3 sequence is CASSLSGTEVFF. For the CDR3, the DNA is TGTGCCAGCAGTTTATCGGGCACTGAAGTTTTCTTT.

In regard to this clonotype: A much larger clone differs from this one at a single base, so this may be a read error. The V call is TRBV12-3 or TRBV12-4, the J call TRBJ2-5; 15 nucleotides match TRBD2. This CDR3 is 15 amino acids long. CDR3 coding DNA: TGTGCCAGCAGCGGACTAGCGGGGGGGCTGGAGACCAAGTACTTC. It translates to CASSGLAGGLETKYF.